The source of this T cell receptor (beta chain) is a study of blood T cells in healthy people across ages. Germline CDR1 reads MNHEY; CDR2 reads SVGAGI. This CDR3 is 16 amino acids long. J gave up 6 bases and V 4 bases, and 15 bases lay outside the gene matches. Donors gave around 10 milliliters of peripheral blood apiece. Each sample gave at least 6 million isolated PBMCs. Findings and limits, study-wide: Estimates drawn from one million T cells were deemed to understate diversity. The study found TCR beta diversity correlated strongly with naive T cell percentage.

There are many counts of this clonotype. The antigen is unknown. Primers used in a second PCR of about 6 to 12 cycles were a sample-barcoded 5' primer and a J-beta primer mix. From the 5' RACE reads, TCRdb called clonotypes with MiXCR, one entry per CDR3 protein. The sample consists of 720,000 or so distinct CDR3 sequences, around 41% of them appearing once. The specimen was blood. The genes are TRBV6-5 and TRBJ2-7, with 7 bases fitting TRBD1. This TCR came from a man older than 75 in good health. The CDR3 DNA reads TGTGCCAGCAGTTCACTCCCTAGGACAGGTCAGGCCGAGCAGTACTTC. It translates to CASSSLPRTGQAEQYF.